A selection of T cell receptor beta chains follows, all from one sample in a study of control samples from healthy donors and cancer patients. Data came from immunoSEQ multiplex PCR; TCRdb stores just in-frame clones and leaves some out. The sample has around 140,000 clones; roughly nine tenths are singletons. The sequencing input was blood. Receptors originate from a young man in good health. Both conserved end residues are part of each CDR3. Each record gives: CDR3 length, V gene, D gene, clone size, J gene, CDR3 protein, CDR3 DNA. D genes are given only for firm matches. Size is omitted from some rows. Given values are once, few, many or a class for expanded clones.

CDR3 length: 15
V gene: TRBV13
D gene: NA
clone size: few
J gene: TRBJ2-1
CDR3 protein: CASSMTQGPLNEQFF
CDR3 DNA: TGTGCCAGCAGCATGACCCAGGGCCCCCTCAATGAGCAGTTCTTC

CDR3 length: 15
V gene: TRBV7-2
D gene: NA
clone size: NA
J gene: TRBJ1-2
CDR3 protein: CASSSHGGGNYGYTF
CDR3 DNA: TGTGCCAGCAGCTCCCACGGGGGCGGTAACTATGGCTACACCTTC

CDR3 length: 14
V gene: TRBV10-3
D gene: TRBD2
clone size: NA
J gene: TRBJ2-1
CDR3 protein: CAISASGENNEQFF
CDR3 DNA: TGTGCCATCAGTGCTAGCGGGGAGAACAATGAGCAGTTCTTC

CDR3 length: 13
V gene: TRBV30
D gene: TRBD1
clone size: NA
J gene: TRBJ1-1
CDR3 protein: CAWSVGQGTEAFF
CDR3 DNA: TGTGCCTGGAGTGTAGGACAGGGGACTGAAGCTTTCTTT

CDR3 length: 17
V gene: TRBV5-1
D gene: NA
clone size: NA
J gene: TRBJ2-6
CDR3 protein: CASTPKGTDTGANVLTF
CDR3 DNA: TGCGCCAGCACTCCGAAGGGGACGGATACTGGGGCCAACGTCCTGACTTTC

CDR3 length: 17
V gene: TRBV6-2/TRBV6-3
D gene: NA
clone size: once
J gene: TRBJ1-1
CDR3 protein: CASSFSRLRGDLAEAFF
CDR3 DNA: TGTGCCAGCAGTTTTTCAAGGCTTCGGGGCGATTTGGCTGAAGCTTTCTTT

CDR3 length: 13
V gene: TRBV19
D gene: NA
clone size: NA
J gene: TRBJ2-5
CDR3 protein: CASSLSWDETQYF
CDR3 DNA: TGTGCCAGTAGTCTTTCGTGGGACGAGACCCAGTACTTC

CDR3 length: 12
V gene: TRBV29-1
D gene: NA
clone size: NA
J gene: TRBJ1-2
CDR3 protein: CSVDSGEIGYTF
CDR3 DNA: TGCAGCGTTGATTCAGGGGAGATCGGCTACACCTTC

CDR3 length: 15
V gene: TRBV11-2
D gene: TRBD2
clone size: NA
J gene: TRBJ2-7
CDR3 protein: CASSLQRGVTYEQYF
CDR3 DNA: TGTGCCAGCAGCCTCCAGCGGGGGGTAACCTACGAGCAGTACTTC

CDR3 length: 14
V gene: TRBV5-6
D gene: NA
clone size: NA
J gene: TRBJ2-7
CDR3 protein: CASSLKGYRDEQYF
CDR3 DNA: TGTGCCAGCAGCTTGAAAGGGTATAGGGACGAGCAGTACTTC

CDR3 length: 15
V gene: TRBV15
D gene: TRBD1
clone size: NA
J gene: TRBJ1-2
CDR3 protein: CATSRDQGAAYGYTF
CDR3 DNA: TGTGCCACCAGCAGAGATCAGGGGGCAGCCTATGGCTACACCTTC

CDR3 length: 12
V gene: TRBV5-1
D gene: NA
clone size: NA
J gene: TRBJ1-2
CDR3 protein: CASSFGREDYTF
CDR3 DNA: TGCGCCAGCAGCTTTGGCAGGGAAGACTACACCTTC

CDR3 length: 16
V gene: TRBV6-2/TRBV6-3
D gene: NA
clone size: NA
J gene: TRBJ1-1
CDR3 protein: CASSYLAGGMNTEAFF
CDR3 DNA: TGTGCCAGCAGTTACTTGGCAGGAGGGATGAACACTGAAGCTTTCTTT

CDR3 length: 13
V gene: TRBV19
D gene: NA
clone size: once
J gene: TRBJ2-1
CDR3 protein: CASSMSVHNEQFF
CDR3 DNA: TGTGCCAGTAGTATGAGTGTCCACAATGAGCAGTTCTTC

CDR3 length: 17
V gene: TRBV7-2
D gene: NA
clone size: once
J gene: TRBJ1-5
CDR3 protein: CASSLASHVLSNQPQHF
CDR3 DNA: TGTGCCAGCAGCTTAGCGAGTCACGTACTTAGCAATCAGCCCCAGCATTTT

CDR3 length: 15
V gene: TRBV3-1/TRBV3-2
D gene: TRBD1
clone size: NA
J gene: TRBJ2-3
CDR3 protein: CASSQDNRGIDTQYF
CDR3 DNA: TGTGCCAGCAGCCAAGATAACAGGGGTATCGATACGCAGTATTTT

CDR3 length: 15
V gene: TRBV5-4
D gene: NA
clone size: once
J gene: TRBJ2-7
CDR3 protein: CASSARTGFSYEQYF
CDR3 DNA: TGTGCCAGCAGCGCGAGGACGGGCTTCTCCTACGAGCAGTACTTC

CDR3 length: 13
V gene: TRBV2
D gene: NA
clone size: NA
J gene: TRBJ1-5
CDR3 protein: CASSEGGQQPQHF
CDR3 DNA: TGTGCCAGCAGTGAAGGGGGGCAGCAGCCCCAGCATTTT

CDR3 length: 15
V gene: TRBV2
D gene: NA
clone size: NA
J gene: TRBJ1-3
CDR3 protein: CASIDPRVSGNTIYF
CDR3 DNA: TGTGCCAGCATAGACCCGCGGGTCTCTGGAAACACCATATATTTT

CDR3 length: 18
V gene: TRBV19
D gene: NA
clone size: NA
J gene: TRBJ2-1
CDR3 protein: CASSIGVPGGDSYNEQFF
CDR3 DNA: TGTGCCAGTAGTATTGGGGTCCCGGGGGGCGATTCCTACAATGAGCAGTTCTTC

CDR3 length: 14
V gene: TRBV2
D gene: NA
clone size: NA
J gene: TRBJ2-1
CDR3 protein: CASTGRAGYNEQFF
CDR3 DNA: TGTGCCAGCACGGGCAGGGCGGGCTACAATGAGCAGTTCTTC

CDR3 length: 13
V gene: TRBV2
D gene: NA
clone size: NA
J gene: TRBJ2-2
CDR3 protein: CASSDREAGELFF
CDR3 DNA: TGTGCCAGCAGTGACAGGGAGGCCGGGGAGCTGTTTTTT

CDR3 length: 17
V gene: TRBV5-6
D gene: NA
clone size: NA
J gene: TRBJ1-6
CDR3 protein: CASSLARGGSNNSPLHF
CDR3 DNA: TGTGCCAGCAGCTTGGCGAGGGGTGGGAGTAATAATTCACCCCTCCACTTT

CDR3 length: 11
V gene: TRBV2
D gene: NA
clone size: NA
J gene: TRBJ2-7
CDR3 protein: CASSDRYEQYF
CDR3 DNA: TGTGCCAGCAGTGATCGCTACGAGCAGTACTTC

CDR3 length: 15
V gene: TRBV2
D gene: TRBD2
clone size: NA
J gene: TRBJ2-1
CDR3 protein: CASSDLGGGANEQFF
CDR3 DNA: TGTGCCAGCAGTGACCTTGGCGGGGGGGCCAATGAGCAGTTCTTC

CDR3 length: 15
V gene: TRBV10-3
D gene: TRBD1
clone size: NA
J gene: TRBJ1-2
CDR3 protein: CATQGQGGDNYGYTF
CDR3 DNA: TGTGCCACCCAGGGACAGGGTGGCGATAACTATGGCTACACCTTC

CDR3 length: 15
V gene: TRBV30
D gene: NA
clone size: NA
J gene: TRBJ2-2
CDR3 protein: CAWSAPTPNTGELFF
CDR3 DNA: TGTGCCTGGAGTGCTCCTACACCGAACACCGGGGAGCTGTTTTTT

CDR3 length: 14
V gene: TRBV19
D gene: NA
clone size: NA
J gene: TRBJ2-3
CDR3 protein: CASKQGPRTDTQYF
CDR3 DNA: TGTGCCAGCAAACAGGGTCCGCGCACAGATACGCAGTATTTT